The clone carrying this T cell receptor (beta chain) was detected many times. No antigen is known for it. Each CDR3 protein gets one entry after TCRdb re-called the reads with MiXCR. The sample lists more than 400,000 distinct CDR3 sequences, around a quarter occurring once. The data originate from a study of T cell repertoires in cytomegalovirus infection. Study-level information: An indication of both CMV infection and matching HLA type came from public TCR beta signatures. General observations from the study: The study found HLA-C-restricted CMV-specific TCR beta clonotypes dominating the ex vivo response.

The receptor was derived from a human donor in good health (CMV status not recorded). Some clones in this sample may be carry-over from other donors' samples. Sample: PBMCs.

CDR3 protein: CASSLMSGRAGTDTQYF. The DNA of the CDR3 is TGTGCCAGCAGCTTAATGAGCGGGAGGGCTGGCACAGATACGCAGTATTTT. The chain joins TRBV7-3 to TRBJ2-3; 10 bases are a match to TRBD2. This CDR3 spans 17 amino acids. V was clipped by 1 base and J by 1 base; unmatched bases: 5. In germline, CDR1 is SGHTA, CDR2 FQGTGA.